This T cell receptor beta chain was sequenced for a study of cytotoxic CD8 clonotypes in ibrutinib-treated CLL. With regard to this clone: What it binds is unknown.

Data came from immunoSEQ multiplex PCR; TCRdb stores just in-frame clones and leaves some out. This table holds around 310,000 clones, more than 65% found once. PBMCs were cryopreserved, and roughly 2 micrograms of genomic DNA from them went into TCR beta libraries. Study-level findings and limits: Among the clonotypes, public ones were uncommon and contracted or held stable on treatment. Higher clonality was seen at ibrutinib response and a return toward baseline at progression.

Germline loops: CDR1 MNHEY, CDR2 SMNVEV (reference sequence). CDR3 length equals 17 residues. The trim removed 2 bases at V and 4 bases at J, leaving 12 bases unmatched. The sample consisted of PBMCs, taken before ibrutinib treatment. The chain is built from TRBV27 and TRBJ2-5; 8 bases line up with TRBD2. This sequence was found in a human donor with chronic lymphocytic leukemia. CDR3 loop: CASSLLMSGGTRETQYF. The CDR3 region has the DNA TGTGCCAGCAGTTTACTTATGAGCGGGGGAACGAGAGAGACCCAGTACTTC.